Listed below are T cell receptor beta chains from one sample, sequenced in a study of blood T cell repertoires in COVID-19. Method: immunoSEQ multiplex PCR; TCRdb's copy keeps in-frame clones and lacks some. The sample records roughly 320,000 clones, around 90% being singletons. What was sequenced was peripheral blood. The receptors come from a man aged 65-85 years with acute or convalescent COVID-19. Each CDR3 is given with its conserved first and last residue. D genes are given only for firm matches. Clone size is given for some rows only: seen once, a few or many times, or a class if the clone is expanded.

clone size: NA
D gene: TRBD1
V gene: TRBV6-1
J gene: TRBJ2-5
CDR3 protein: CASSDWNRGRKETQYF
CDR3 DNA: TGTGCCAGCAGTGATTGGAACAGGGGGCGTAAAGAGACCCAGTACTTC

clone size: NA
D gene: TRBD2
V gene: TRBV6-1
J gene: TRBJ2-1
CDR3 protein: CASSDPGLAANNEQFF
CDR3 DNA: TGTGCCAGCAGTGATCCGGGACTAGCGGCTAACAATGAGCAGTTCTTC

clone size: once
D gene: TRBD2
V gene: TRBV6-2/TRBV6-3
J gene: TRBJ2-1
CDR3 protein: CASSYQRPPAGGDNEQFF
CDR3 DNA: TGTGCCAGCAGTTACCAGCGCCCTCCAGCGGGAGGTGACAATGAGCAGTTCTTC

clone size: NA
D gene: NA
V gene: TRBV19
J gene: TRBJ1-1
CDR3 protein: CASSTRHRESNTEAFF
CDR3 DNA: TGTGCCAGTAGTACCCGACACAGGGAATCAAACACTGAAGCTTTCTTT

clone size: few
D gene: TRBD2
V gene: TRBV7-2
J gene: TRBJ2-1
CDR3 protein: CASSLIAGGNNEQFF
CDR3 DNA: TGTGCCAGCAGCTTAATAGCGGGGGGAAACAATGAGCAGTTCTTC

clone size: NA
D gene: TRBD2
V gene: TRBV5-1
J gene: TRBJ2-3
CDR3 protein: CASSLDAGGTDTQYF
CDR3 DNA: TGCGCCAGCAGCTTGGATGCGGGGGGCACAGATACGCAGTATTTT

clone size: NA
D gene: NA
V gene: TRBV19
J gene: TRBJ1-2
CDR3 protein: CASRDPKSASGRRGYTF
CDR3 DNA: TGTGCCAGTAGAGACCCAAAGTCGGCATCAGGGAGGAGGGGCTACACCTTC

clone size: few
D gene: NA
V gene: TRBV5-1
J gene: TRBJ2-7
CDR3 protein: CASSPLEGSYEQYF
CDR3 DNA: TGCGCCAGCAGCCCTTTGGAGGGTTCCTACGAGCAGTACTTC

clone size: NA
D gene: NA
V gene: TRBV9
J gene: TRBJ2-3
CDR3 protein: CASSVSPGQGQVTDTQYF
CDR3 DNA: TGTGCCAGCAGCGTAAGTCCCGGGCAGGGCCAGGTGACAGATACGCAGTATTTT

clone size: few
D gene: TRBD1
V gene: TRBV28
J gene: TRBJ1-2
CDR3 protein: CASSSRTGVYGYTF
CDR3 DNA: TGTGCCAGCAGTTCGCGGACAGGGGTTTATGGCTACACCTTC

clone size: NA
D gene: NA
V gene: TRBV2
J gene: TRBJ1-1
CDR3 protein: CASSEHAWANTEAFF
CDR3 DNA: TGTGCCAGCAGTGAGCATGCGTGGGCGAACACTGAAGCTTTCTTT

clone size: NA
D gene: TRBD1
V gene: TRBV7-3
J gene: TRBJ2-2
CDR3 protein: CASSLSFPGQGAGELFF
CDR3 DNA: TGTGCCAGCAGCTTAAGTTTCCCCGGACAGGGGGCCGGGGAGCTGTTTTTT

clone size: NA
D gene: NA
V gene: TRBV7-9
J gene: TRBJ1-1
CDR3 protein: CASSGPFFGNIAEAFF
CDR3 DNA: TGTGCCAGCAGCGGTCCGTTTTTCGGGAATATCGCTGAAGCTTTCTTT

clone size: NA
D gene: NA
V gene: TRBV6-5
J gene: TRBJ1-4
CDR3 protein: CASSYSSRGRKLFF
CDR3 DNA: TGTGCCAGCAGTTACTCGAGCAGGGGTAGAAAACTGTTTTTT

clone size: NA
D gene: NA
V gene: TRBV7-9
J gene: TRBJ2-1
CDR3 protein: CASSPPGTLLNEQFF
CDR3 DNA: TGTGCCAGCAGTCCCCCCGGGACTCTCCTCAATGAGCAGTTCTTC

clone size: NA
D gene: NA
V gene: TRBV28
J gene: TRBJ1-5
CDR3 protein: CASSLGGGRGQPQHF
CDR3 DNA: TGTGCCAGCAGTTTAGGCGGGGGCCGTGGTCAGCCCCAGCATTTT

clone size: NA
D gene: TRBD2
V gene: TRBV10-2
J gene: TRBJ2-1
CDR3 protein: CASSERLAGDNEQFF
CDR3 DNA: TGCGCCAGCAGTGAAAGGCTAGCGGGCGACAATGAGCAGTTCTTC

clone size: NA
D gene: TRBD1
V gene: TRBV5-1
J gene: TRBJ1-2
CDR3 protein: CASSLRTGSDYGYTF
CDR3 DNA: TGCGCCAGCAGCTTGAGGACAGGGTCGGACTATGGCTACACCTTC